These 27 T cell receptor beta chains were all obtained from the same sample, sequenced in a study of technical replicates of blood from a handful of donors. Some clones are missing from TCRdb's copy, which holds only in-frame ones; the method was immunoSEQ multiplex PCR. The sample includes around 83,000 clones, about 90% seen only once; the top ten take about 0.4%. Sequencing was carried out using T cells isolated from PBMCs. Receptors were obtained from a human donor in good health. Some clones in this sample may be carry-over from other donors' samples.

The table lists this clone with a few counts. This chain links TRBV6-5 with TRBJ2-7; no clear D gene. The CDR3 has 16 residues. V was cut by 0 bases and J by 7 bases, with 19 bases left in between. Germline lookup yields CDR1 MNHEY and CDR2 SVGAGI. The chain's CDR3 is CASSYSQVLPLSEQYF. The CDR3 nucleotides read TGTGCCAGCAGTTACTCGCAAGTCCTTCCCTTGAGTGAGCAGTACTTC.

This clone was counted once. This chain links TRBV28 with TRBJ2-1; D is ambiguous. CDR1 is MDHEN and CDR2 is SYDVKM in the germline V gene. This CDR3 has 13 residues. Trimming cost V 2 bases and J 1 base, with 3 bases left between them. CDR3 amino acids: CASSLTSYNEQFF. The CDR3 bases are TGTGCCAGCAGTTTAACATCCTACAATGAGCAGTTCTTC.

This clone has a handful of counts. The gene calls are TRBV6-5 and TRBJ1-1; the D gene is possibly TRBD1 (6 bases). Trimming stripped 6 bases from V and 8 bases from J, with 10 bases between. The CDR3 is 11 residues long. The germline V gene has CDR1 MNHEY and CDR2 SVGAGI. CDR3 sequence: CASSNGQEAFF. The CDR3 bases are TGTGCCAGCAGCAACGGACAGGAAGCTTTCTTT.

This chain joins TRBV25-1 and TRBJ1-2, with D tentatively TRBD1 (5 bases). The CDR3 consists of 16 residues. V dropped 2 bases and J dropped 4 bases, with 17 bases sitting between them. Germline CDR1 MGHDK, CDR2 SYGVNS. CDR3 residues: CASSEPGGGLSYGYTF. The CDR3 DNA reads as TGTGCCAGCAGTGAACCCGGGGGGGGGTTATCCTATGGCTACACCTTC.

The chain joins TRBV5-6 to TRBJ1-5, with D maybe TRBD1 (6 bases). Germline-derived CDR1 and CDR2 are SGHDT and YYEEEE. V dropped 4 bases and J dropped 7 bases, with 9 bases sitting between them. This CDR3 is 12 amino acids long. The CDR3 spells CASSATGQPQHF. As DNA, the CDR3 is TGTGCCAGCAGCGCCACAGGGCAGCCCCAGCATTTT.

The chain links TRBV4-1 to TRBJ1-5; 9 bases align to TRBD1. Looked up from germline, CDR1 is MGHRA and CDR2 is YSYEKL. The CDR3 is 19 residues long. With 4 bases clipped from V and 1 base from J, the junction kept 14 bases outside the gene matches. CDR3 in DNA: TGCGCCAGCAGCCCCACTACAGGGGGCATTATCTTAAGCAATCAGCCCCAGCATTTT. Its protein is CASSPTTGGIILSNQPQHF.

This CDR3 is CASSGGTVGETEAFF. CDR3 coding DNA: TGTGCCAGCAGCGGAGGGACAGTGGGGGAAACTGAAGCTTTCTTT. This chain uses TRBV9 with TRBJ1-1; 7 nucleotides align to TRBD1. The CDR3 consists of 15 residues. The V gene's germline CDR1 is SGDLS and CDR2 YYNGEE. V dropped 3 bases and J dropped 5; count of bases not matched to a gene: 10.

The chain uses TRBV10-3 and TRBJ2-1; D not resolved. This CDR3 region has 13 residues. Germline V gives CDR1 ENHRY, CDR2 SYGVKD. Trimming left V 4 bases short and J 3 bases short, with 7 bases between. CDR3 in amino acids: CAISAQIYNEQFF. The CDR3 DNA reads as TGTGCCATCAGTGCACAGATCTACAATGAGCAGTTCTTC.

The V and J genes are TRBV6-5 and TRBJ2-7; 8 bases fit TRBD2. This CDR3 region has 16 residues. Germline CDR1 and CDR2: MNHEY and SVGAGI. The J segment lost 6 bases and the V segment lost 0 bases, leaving 10 bases of the junction unmatched. For the CDR3, the DNA is TGTGCCAGCAGTTACTCCCGTAGAGCGGGAGTAACCGAGCAGTACTTC. Translating it yields CASSYSRRAGVTEQYF.

CDR3 DNA: TGTGCCAGCAGTCGACTAGCGGGAGTCGCAGATACGCAGTATTTT. Encoded protein: CASSRLAGVADTQYF. The J gene is TRBJ2-3, the V gene TRBV6-5, with 12 bases fitting TRBD2. Germline-derived CDR1 and CDR2 are MNHEY and SVGAGI. Losses at the gene ends were 5 bases for V and 4 bases for J; bases not matched to a gene: 4. The CDR3 runs 15 residues.

V is TRBV6-4 and J is TRBJ1-2; D gene uncertain. Germline V CDR1 and CDR2: MRHNA, SNTAGT. The V gene lost 5 bases and the J gene lost 8 bases, with 15 bases spanning the gap. The CDR3 spans 13 residues. The CDR3 region is CASSFSGYAGYTF. Here the CDR3 DNA reads TGTGCCAGCAGTTTTTCAGGTTATGCGGGCTACACCTTC.

The chain has TRBV6-1 and TRBJ2-3; possible D gene TRBD1, 6 bases. Germline values: CDR1 MNHNS, CDR2 SASEGT. This CDR3 contains 14 residues. V was cut by 4 bases and J by 5 bases, with 13 bases left in between. Here the CDR3 DNA reads TGTGCCAGCAGTGGGGACACCTCGGTAGATACGCAGTATTTT. Protein: CASSGDTSVDTQYF.

The DNA of the CDR3 is TGCGCCAGCAGCCAAGTAGCCAGTAACTATGGCTACACCTTC. It codes for CASSQVASNYGYTF. The rearrangement links TRBV4-1 to TRBJ1-2, with D unresolved. V was clipped by 1 base and J by 1 base, with 7 bases between them. CDR3 length: 14 amino acids. Germline V gene lookup returns CDR1 MGHRA and CDR2 YSYEKL.

V is TRBV7-2 and J is TRBJ2-1, with 9 bases identical to TRBD1. Per germline, CDR1 SGHTA and CDR2 FQGNSA. The V and J ends lost 2 bases and 7 bases, in that order; junction bases with no gene match: 12. CDR3 length: 17 residues. The CDR3 region has the DNA TGTGCCAGCAGCTTACGAGACCCGGGACAGGGTAGGAATGAGCAGTTCTTC. Protein sequence: CASSLRDPGQGRNEQFF.

This clone appeared a single time. The sample holds other DNA sequences that translate to the same CDR3. The V and J genes are TRBV9 and TRBJ2-1; 13 bases line up with TRBD2. CDR3 length: 15 residues. After removal of 2 bases from V and 6 bases from J, the junction contained 2 bases not matched to a gene. CDR1 and CDR2 (germline): SGDLS, YYNGEE. DNA for the CDR3: TGTGCCAGCAGCGTGGGGACTAGCGGGATCAATGAGCAGTTCTTC. Translated: CASSVGTSGINEQFF.

This clone showed up just once. This sequence joins TRBV28 and TRBJ1-2; a weak D match, TRBD1 (5 bases). The V end lost 3 bases, the J end lost 8 bases, and 13 bases lay between the germline ends. In germline, CDR1 is MDHEN, CDR2 SYDVKM. The length of the CDR3 is 13 residues. CDR3 region: CASSFGGVRGYTF. The CDR3 DNA sequence: TGTGCCAGCAGTTTTGGGGGGGTTAGGGGCTACACCTTC.

The chain has TRBV6-1 and TRBJ1-2, with D possibly matching TRBD1 (5 bases). Germline V gene lookup returns CDR1 MNHNS and CDR2 SASEGT. The germline V and J ends were trimmed by 2 bases and 2 bases, with 12 bases remaining between them. The CDR3 loop spans 15 amino acids. The CDR3 sequence: CASSELGTGNYGYTF. CDR3 in DNA: TGTGCCAGCAGTGAACTCGGAACAGGCAACTATGGCTACACCTTC.

This clone was counted a single time. The chain is built from TRBV27 and TRBJ1-4; D is uncertain. The CDR3 consists of 15 residues. Looked up from germline, CDR1 is MNHEY and CDR2 is SMNVEV (reference sequence). The ends were cut back, 2 bases at V and 0 bases at J, with 7 bases in the middle. The CDR3 here is CASSLQDPTNEKLFF. CDR3 sequence (DNA): TGTGCCAGCAGTTTACAGGATCCAACTAATGAAAAACTGTTTTTT.

This chain joins TRBV4-2 and TRBJ2-7; D is possibly TRBD2 (6 bases). Germline V gene lookup returns CDR1 LGHNA and CDR2 YNFKEQ. The V end lost 5 bases, the J end lost 0 bases, and 11 bases lay between the germline ends. The CDR3 runs 14 residues. CDR3 sequence (DNA): TGTGCCAGCAGCGCCCGGGACTCCTCCTACGAGCAGTACTTC. This codes for CASSARDSSYEQYF.

This clone has just a few counts. The V call is TRBV30, the J call TRBJ1-4, with a possible D match to TRBD1 (6 bases). CDR3 length equals 11 residues. Germline V lookup: CDR1 GTSNPN, CDR2 SVGIG (reference sequence). Written as DNA, the CDR3 is TGTGCAACAGGACAGACAGAAAAACTGTTTTTT. It yields the protein CATGQTEKLFF.

The chain couples TRBV18 to TRBJ1-2; no clear D. Germline values: CDR1 KGHSH, CDR2 LQKENI. The CDR3 extends over 13 amino acids. V lost 1 base and J lost 3, with 6 bases in between. Here the CDR3 DNA reads TGTGCCAGCTCACCACAGGGAGACTATGGCTACACCTTC. Residues: CASSPQGDYGYTF.

In DNA form, the CDR3 reads TGCGCCAGCAGCCAAGACAGGGATTACGAGCAGTACTTC. Translation gives CASSQDRDYEQYF. J is TRBJ2-7 and V is TRBV4-3; D may be TRBD1 (5 bases). Germline V gene data show CDR1 as LGHNA and CDR2 as YSLEER. The CDR3 is 13 residues long. V lost 0 bases, J lost 4 bases, and 7 bases lay in between.

V is TRBV4-3 and J is TRBJ1-2; D is possibly TRBD1 (6 bases). V was clipped by 6 bases and J by 0 bases, with 11 bases between them. Looked up from germline, CDR1 is LGHNA and CDR2 is YSLEER. The CDR3 contains 14 residues. The CDR3, as DNA: TGCGCCAGCAGTCGGACAGCCTCTAACTATGGCTACACCTTC. Encoded protein: CASSRTASNYGYTF.

This chain uses TRBV2 with TRBJ2-1, with TRBD2 identical over 15 bases. Germline V lookup: CDR1 SNHLY, CDR2 FYNNEI. The V and J ends lost 9 bases and 0 bases, in that order; junction bases with no gene match: 6. The CDR3 is made up of 17 amino acids. Written as DNA, the CDR3 is TGTGCCAGTTTAGGGACTAGCGGGAGGAACTCCTACAATGAGCAGTTCTTC. It specifies CASLGTSGRNSYNEQFF.

The chain combines TRBV18 with TRBJ2-5; a weak D match, TRBD2 (6 bases). The CDR3 is 14 residues long. V lost 3 bases, J lost 2 bases, and 10 bases lay in between. Germline lookup yields CDR1 KGHSH and CDR2 LQKENI. The CDR3 bases are TGTGCCAGCTCACCTCAGGGACTTCAAGAGACCCAGTACTTC. This gives the protein CASSPQGLQETQYF.

The gene calls are TRBV30 and TRBJ1-2; 7 bases line up with TRBD1. This CDR3 comprises 15 residues. CDR1 is GTSNPN and CDR2 is SVGIG in the germline V gene (reference sequence). The ends lost 3 bases at V and 4 bases at J; junction bases unmatched: 11. CDR3 coding DNA: TGTGCCTGGAGCAGGGGGGCCCGGTTAGGCTATGGCTACACCTTC. This encodes CAWSRGARLGYGYTF.

This chain joins TRBV6-6 and TRBJ1-1; possible D gene TRBD1, 5 bases. The germline CDR1 and CDR2 sequences are MNHNY and SVGAGI (reference sequence). Trimming stripped 7 bases from V and 3 bases from J, with 12 bases between. There are 13 residues in the CDR3. CDR3 in amino acids: CASKSPGDTEAFF. The CDR3 DNA reads TGTGCCAGCAAAAGTCCGGGGGACACTGAAGCTTTCTTT.